The sample holds a few counts of the clone carrying this TCR beta chain. Its antigen is unidentified. The same CDR3 also results from other DNA sequences found in this sample. The sample comes from a study of cytomegalovirus exposure and HLA in healthy donors. Findings and limits, study-wide: A link between a missense DCLRE1C variant and TCR beta V- and J-gene trimming emerged from a later analysis. CMV serostatus alone was available as immune exposure information.

The PCR was carried out with 60 Vbeta primers and 13 Jbeta primers. Assay: immunoSEQ multiplex PCR; the TCRdb copy retains only in-frame clones and omits some. The data contain some 160,000 clones, approximately 68% of them seen just once; the ten biggest clones take up 2.1%. V was clipped by 1 base and J by 2 bases; unmatched bases: 4. Germline V CDR1 and CDR2: MNHNS, SASEGT. The CDR3 totals 15 residues. Material: PBMCs. This clonotype originated in a man aged 35-49 years in good health and CMV-seronegative. The chain employs TRBV6-1 and TRBJ2-7, with 8 positions matching TRBD1. The CDR3 nucleotides are TGTGCCAGCAGTGAAGGGGGGACAGGCCCCTACGAGCAGTACTTC. Translation: CASSEGGTGPYEQYF.